The rows below give T cell receptor beta chains drawn from one sample of a study of blood T cell repertoires in COVID-19. TCRdb's table, derived via immunoSEQ multiplex PCR, lists solely in-frame clones and lacks some. The sample holds fewer than 450,000 clones, about 88% seen once. The sequencing input was peripheral blood. The receptors were gathered from a woman in her sixties or seventies with COVID-19, enrolled during active disease. The CDR3 runs from the conserved cysteine through the conserved F or W. The D gene is left open where the match is weak. A clone size is listed for some rows: how often the clone was seen (once, few, many), or a class if it is expanded.

>TRBJ1-1|15|once|TRBV9|TRBD1
TGTGCCAGCAGCACACCTCAGGGGGCGCGGACTGAAGCTTTCTTT
CASSTPQGARTEAFF
>TRBJ1-5|14|.|TRBV2|TRBD1
TGTGCCAGCAGTGTCACAACAGGGGTTCAGCCCCAGCATTTT
CASSVTTGVQPQHF
>TRBJ2-7|14|.|TRBV28|.
TGTGCCAGCAGTTTAGGAGGGACCTCTGGGGAGCAGTACTTC
CASSLGGTSGEQYF
>TRBJ2-2|15|.|TRBV7-2|.
TGTGCCAGCAGCTTCTTACAGGGATTGGCCGGGGAGCTGTTTTTT
CASSFLQGLAGELFF
>TRBJ1-5|12|.|TRBV18|TRBD1
TGTGCCAGCTCAGACAGGGATCAGCCCCAGCATTTT
CASSDRDQPQHF
>TRBJ1-1|14|.|TRBV6-2/TRBV6-3|TRBD1
TGTGCCAGCAGTTTTGGACAGGGGGCAGGGGAAGCTTTCTTT
CASSFGQGAGEAFF
>TRBJ2-7|15|once|TRBV5-4|TRBD1
TGTGCCAGCAGCCCGACAGGGCTCAAGATGTACGAGCAGTACTTC
CASSPTGLKMYEQYF
>TRBJ1-2|13|few|TRBV7-9|.
TGTGCCAGCAGCTTAGTCGGGGGTAATGGCTACACCTTC
CASSLVGGNGYTF
>TRBJ1-1|12|.|TRBV6-5|TRBD1
TGTGCCAGCAGTTACTCGACAGGGTGCGCTTTCTTT
CASSYSTGCAFF
>TRBJ1-2|17|.|TRBV5-1|.
TGCGCCAGCAGCTTGGCCCCCCTGAGTTTGGACATGGGCGGCTACACCTTC
CASSLAPLSLDMGGYTF
>TRBJ1-2|14|.|TRBV29-1|.
TGCAGCGTCCCCGTGGGCCTCTCTAACTATGGCTACACCTTC
CSVPVGLSNYGYTF
>TRBJ2-3|13|.|TRBV4-2|.
TGTGCCAGCAGCCAAGTGCTAGGGGGTACGCAGTATTTT
CASSQVLGGTQYF
>TRBJ1-1|15|.|TRBV9|TRBD1
TGTGCCAGCAGCGCCGCGGGACAGCTGCTCACTGAAGCTTTCTTT
CASSAAGQLLTEAFF
>TRBJ1-4|15|.|TRBV4-1|.
TGCGCCAGCAGCCAGGGTACAGTAACTAATGAAAAACTGTTTTTT
CASSQGTVTNEKLFF
>TRBJ1-3|15|once|TRBV6-5|TRBD1
TGTGCCAGCAGATATGGGGACAGCTCTGGAAACACCATATATTTT
CASRYGDSSGNTIYF
>TRBJ1-2|15|.|TRBV30|.
TGTGCCTTTCTCAGCAAGGACATGGGCTACTATGGCTACACCTTC
CAFLSKDMGYYGYTF
>TRBJ2-5|14|.|TRBV7-2|TRBD2
TGTGCCAGCAGCTCTCGGGCAGCGGGGGGCTCCCAGTACTTC
CASSSRAAGGSQYF
>TRBJ1-3|15|once|TRBV5-1|TRBD1
TGCGCCAGCAGCTTGGCCGGGACAGGGGGGAACACCATATATTTT
CASSLAGTGGNTIYF
>TRBJ2-3|15|.|TRBV5-4|TRBD2
TGTGCCAGCAGCTTGGCGGGGGGAAGGACAGATACGCAGTATTTT
CASSLAGGRTDTQYF
>TRBJ1-1|13|.|TRBV18|TRBD1
TGTGCCAGCTCCCGAACAGGGGACACTGAAGCTTTCTTT
CASSRTGDTEAFF
>TRBJ2-1|16|.|TRBV7-3|TRBD2
TGTGCCAGCAGCTTACGCTATACGGGGGGGCCCGATGAGCAGTTCTTC
CASSLRYTGGPDEQFF
>TRBJ2-7|17|.|TRBV7-8|TRBD2
TGTGCCAGCAGCTTATTTGCGGGGGGCCTGGACTCCTACGAGCAGTACTTC
CASSLFAGGLDSYEQYF
>TRBJ1-2|13|.|TRBV10-3|.
TGTGCCATCAGTGGGACTGAAAACTATGGCTACACCTTC
CAISGTENYGYTF
>TRBJ2-1|16|.|TRBV5-1|TRBD2
TGCGCCAGCACCCAATCGGGGGCGGGGGGAAATAATGAGCAGTTCTTC
CASTQSGAGGNNEQFF
>TRBJ2-5|15|.|TRBV5-1|TRBD2
TGCGCCAGCAGCTTGTTGCGGGGGGGTCAGGAGACCCAGTACTTC
CASSLLRGGQETQYF
>TRBJ1-6|14|.|TRBV5-1|.
TGCGCCAGCAGCTTAGCTTATTCTAATTCACCCCTCCACTTT
CASSLAYSNSPLHF
>TRBJ2-3|14|.|TRBV9|.
TGTGCCAGCAGCGTGGGGGGGCCAGTAGATACGCAGTATTTT
CASSVGGPVDTQYF
>TRBJ1-1|14|.|TRBV19|.
TGTGCCAGTAGTATAGGGCCTTTACCCACTGAAGCTTTCTTT
CASSIGPLPTEAFF
>TRBJ2-5|14|once|TRBV9|TRBD2
TGTGCCAGCAGCGTAGGGCGGGGGGCAGAGACCCAGTACTTC
CASSVGRGAETQYF
>TRBJ1-5|13|.|TRBV3-1/TRBV3-2|.
TGTGCCAGCAGCCCCGTCTCAGGGCAGCCCCAGCATTTT
CASSPVSGQPQHF
>TRBJ2-6|17|.|TRBV19|.
TGTGCCAGTAGTATAGCTTCCCTCCGGGCAGGGTGGAACGTCCTGACTTTC
CASSIASLRAGWNVLTF
>TRBJ1-1|15|.|TRBV5-4|TRBD1
TGTGCCAGCATCCATTTGACAGGGTGGGGGACTGAAGCTTTCTTT
CASIHLTGWGTEAFF
>TRBJ1-4|14|.|TRBV6-6|TRBD1
TGTGCCAGCAGAGACGGGACAGTAAAAGAAAAACTGTTTTTT
CASRDGTVKEKLFF
>TRBJ2-7|12|.|TRBV2|.
TGTGCCAGCAGTGGACAAAGATGGGAGCAGTACTTC
CASSGQRWEQYF
>TRBJ1-1|15|.|TRBV18|.
TGTGCCAGCTCACCCAAGACAGTCTCGAACACTGAAGCTTTCTTT
CASSPKTVSNTEAFF
>TRBJ1-1|14|.|TRBV6-1|.
TGTGCCAGCAGTGACGGGGGGGCGTTGGCTGAAGCTTTCTTT
CASSDGGALAEAFF
>TRBJ2-3|15|few|TRBV7-2|TRBD1
TGTGCCAGCAGCGGTTGGACAGGGTGGACAGATACGCAGTATTTT
CASSGWTGWTDTQYF
>TRBJ1-4|14|.|TRBV5-6|TRBD1
TGTGCCAGCAGCTTGTGGGCAGGGGGTGAAAAACTGTTTTTT
CASSLWAGGEKLFF
>TRBJ2-1|12|.|TRBV5-6|.
TGTGCCAGCACCATAAGCCGGAGTGAGCAGTTCTTC
CASTISRSEQFF
>TRBJ1-2|12|.|TRBV28|TRBD1
TGTGCCAGCAGTCCCGGGACAGGTGGCTACACCTTC
CASSPGTGGYTF